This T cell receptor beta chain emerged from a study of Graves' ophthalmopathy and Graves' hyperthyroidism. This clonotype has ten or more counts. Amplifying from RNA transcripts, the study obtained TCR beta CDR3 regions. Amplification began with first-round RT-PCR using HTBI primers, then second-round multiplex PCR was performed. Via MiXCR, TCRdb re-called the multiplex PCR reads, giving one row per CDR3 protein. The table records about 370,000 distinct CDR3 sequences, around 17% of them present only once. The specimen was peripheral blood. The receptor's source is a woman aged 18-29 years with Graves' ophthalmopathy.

The CDR3 loop is CASSLISGRERETQYF. DNA for the CDR3: TGTGCCAGCAGCTTAATTAGCGGGAGAGAGCGGGAGACCCAGTACTTC. The chain employs TRBV7-2 and TRBJ2-5, with TRBD2 identical over 9 bases. The CDR3 has 16 amino acids. With V trimmed by 2 bases and J by 5 bases, 9 bases remained unmatched. Germline assignment: CDR1 SGHTA and CDR2 FQGNSA.